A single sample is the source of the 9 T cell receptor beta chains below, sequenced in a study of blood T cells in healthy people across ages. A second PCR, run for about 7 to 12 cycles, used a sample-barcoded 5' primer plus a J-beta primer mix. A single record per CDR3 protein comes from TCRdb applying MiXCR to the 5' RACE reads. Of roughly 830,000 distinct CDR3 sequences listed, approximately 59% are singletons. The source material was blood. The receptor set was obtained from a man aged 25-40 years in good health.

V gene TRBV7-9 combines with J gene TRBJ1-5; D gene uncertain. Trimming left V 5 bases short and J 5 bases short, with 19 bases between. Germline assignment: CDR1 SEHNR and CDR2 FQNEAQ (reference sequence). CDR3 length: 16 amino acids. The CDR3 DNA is TGTGCCAGCAGCAAAGGGTTTGGACGGGAAGATCAGCCCCAGCATTTT. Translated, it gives CASSKGFGREDQPQHF.

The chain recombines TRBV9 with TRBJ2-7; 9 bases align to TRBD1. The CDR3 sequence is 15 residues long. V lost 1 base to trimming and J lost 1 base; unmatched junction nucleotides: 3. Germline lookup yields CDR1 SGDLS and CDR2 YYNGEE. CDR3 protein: CASSVSGQGSYEQYF. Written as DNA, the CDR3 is TGTGCCAGCAGCGTATCTGGACAGGGGTCCTACGAGCAGTACTTC. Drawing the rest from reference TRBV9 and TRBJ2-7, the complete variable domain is DSGVTQTPKHLITATGQRVTLRCSPRSGDLSVYWYQQSLDQGLQFLIQYYNGEERAKGNILERFSAQQFPDLHSELNLSSLELGDSALYFCASSVSGQGSYEQYFGPGTRLTVT.

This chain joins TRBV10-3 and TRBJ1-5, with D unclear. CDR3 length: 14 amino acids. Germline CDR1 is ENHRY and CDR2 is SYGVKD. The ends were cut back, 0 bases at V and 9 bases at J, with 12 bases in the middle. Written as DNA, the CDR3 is TGTGCCATCAGTGAGTCCGGGAGGGCTGGGCCCCAGCATTTT. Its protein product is CAISESGRAGPQHF.

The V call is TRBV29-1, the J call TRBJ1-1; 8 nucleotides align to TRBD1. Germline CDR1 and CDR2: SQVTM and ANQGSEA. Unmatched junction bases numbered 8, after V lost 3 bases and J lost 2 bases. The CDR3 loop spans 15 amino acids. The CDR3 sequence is CSVEGRDRFNTEAFF. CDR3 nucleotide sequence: TGCAGCGTTGAGGGCCGGGACAGGTTTAACACTGAAGCTTTCTTT.

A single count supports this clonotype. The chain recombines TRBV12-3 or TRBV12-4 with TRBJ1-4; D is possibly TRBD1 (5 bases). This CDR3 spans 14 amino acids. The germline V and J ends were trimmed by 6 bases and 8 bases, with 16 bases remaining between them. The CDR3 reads CASSEVGGYEKLFF. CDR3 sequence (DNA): TGTGCCAGCAGCGAAGTGGGGGGATACGAAAAACTGTTTTTT.

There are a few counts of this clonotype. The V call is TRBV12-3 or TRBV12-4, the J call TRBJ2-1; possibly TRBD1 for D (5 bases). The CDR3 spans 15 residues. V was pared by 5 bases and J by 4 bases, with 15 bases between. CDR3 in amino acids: CASSPGYALYNEQFF. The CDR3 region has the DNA TGTGCCAGCAGTCCAGGGTACGCCCTTTACAATGAGCAGTTCTTC.

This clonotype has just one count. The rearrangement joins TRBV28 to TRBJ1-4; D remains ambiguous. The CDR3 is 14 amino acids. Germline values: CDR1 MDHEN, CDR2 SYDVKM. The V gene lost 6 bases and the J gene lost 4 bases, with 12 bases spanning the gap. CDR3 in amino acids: CASRSSWDNEKLFF. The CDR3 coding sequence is TGTGCCAGCAGGTCGTCCTGGGATAATGAAAAACTGTTTTTT.

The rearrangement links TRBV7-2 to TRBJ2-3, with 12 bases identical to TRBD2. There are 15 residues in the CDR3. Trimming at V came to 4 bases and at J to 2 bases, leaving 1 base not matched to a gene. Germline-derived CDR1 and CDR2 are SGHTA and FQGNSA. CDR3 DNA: TGTGCCAGCAGCTGGACTAGCGGGAACACAGATACGCAGTATTTT. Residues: CASSWTSGNTDTQYF.

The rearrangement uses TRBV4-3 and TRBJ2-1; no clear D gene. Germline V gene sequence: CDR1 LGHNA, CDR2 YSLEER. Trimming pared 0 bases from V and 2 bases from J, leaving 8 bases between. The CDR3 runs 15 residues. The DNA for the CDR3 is TGCGCCAGCAGCCAAGAAGTTGTTACCTACAATGAGCAGTTCTTC. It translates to CASSQEVVTYNEQFF.